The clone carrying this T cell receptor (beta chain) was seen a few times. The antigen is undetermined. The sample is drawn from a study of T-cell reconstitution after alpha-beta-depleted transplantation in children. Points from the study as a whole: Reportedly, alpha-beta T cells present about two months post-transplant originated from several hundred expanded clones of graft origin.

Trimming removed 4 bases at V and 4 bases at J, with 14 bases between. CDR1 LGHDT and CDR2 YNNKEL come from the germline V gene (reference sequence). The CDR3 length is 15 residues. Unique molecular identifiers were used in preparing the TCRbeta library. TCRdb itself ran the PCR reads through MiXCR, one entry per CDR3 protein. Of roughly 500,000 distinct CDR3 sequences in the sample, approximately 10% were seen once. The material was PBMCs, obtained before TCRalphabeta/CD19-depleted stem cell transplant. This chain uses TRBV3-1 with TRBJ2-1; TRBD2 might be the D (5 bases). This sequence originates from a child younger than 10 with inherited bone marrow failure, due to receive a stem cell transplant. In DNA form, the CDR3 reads TGTGCCAGCAGCCCTCAGACTACCGTATACAATGAGCAGTTCTTC. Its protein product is CASSPQTTVYNEQFF.